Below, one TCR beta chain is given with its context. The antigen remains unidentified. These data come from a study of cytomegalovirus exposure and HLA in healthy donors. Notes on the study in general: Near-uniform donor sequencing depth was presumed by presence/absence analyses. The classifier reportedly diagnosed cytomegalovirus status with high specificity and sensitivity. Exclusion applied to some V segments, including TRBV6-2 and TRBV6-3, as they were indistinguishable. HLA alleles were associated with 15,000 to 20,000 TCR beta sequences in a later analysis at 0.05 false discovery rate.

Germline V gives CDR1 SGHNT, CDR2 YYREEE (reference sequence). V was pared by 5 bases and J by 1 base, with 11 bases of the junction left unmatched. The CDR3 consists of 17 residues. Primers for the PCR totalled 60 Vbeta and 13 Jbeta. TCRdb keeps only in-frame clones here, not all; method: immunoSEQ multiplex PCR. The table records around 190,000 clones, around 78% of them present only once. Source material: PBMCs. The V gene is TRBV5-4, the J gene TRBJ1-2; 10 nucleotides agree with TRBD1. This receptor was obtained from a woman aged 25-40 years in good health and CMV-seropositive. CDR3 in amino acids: CASSSRAGTGDNYGYTF. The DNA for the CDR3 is TGTGCCAGCAGTTCCCGTGCCGGGACAGGGGATAACTATGGCTACACCTTC.